The 26 T cell receptor beta chains below were found in one sample sequenced in a study of OX40 agonist ivuxolimab in advanced cancers. Profiling relied on immunoSEQ multiplex PCR, and the TCRdb table lists in-frame clones only, not all of them. The sample holds under 80,000 clones; roughly 87% are singletons and the top ten take 2%. The sequenced sample was CD4+ or CD8+ T cells sorted from blood, obtained in a trial of the OX40 agonist ivuxolimab. The source of these receptors is an adult with an advanced solid tumor such as melanoma, head and neck, liver or kidney cancer.

The V gene is TRBV2, the J gene TRBJ2-2; D is perhaps TRBD1 or TRBD2 (6 bases each). The V end was cut by 6 bases, the J end by 3 bases, with 14 bases between. The CDR3 runs 15 residues. The germline V gene encodes CDR1 SNHLY and CDR2 FYNNEI. The CDR3 DNA follows: TGTGCCAGCAGGGAAAGGGGGGCTTACACCGGGGAGCTGTTTTTT. Translation gives CASRERGAYTGELFF.

CDR3 region: CASSQHTGQPQHF. DNA of the CDR3: TGCGCCAGCAGCCAACATACGGGTCAGCCCCAGCATTTT. The chain recombines TRBV4-3 with TRBJ1-5; no definite D call. Trimming shortened V by 2 bases and J by 6 bases, and 8 bases separated the two germline ends. The germline CDR1 and CDR2 sequences are LGHNA and YSLEER. The CDR3 has 13 amino acids.

The rearrangement uses TRBV2 and TRBJ2-1; 7 bases match TRBD2. V lost 3 bases and J lost 3; bases outside the gene matches: 5. The CDR3 has 15 residues. Germline assignment: CDR1 SNHLY and CDR2 FYNNEI. The chain's CDR3 is CASSEGRGSYNEQFF. The CDR3 region has the DNA TGTGCCAGCAGTGAGGGGAGGGGAAGCTACAATGAGCAGTTCTTC.

The CDR3 DNA follows: TGTGCCATCAGTGAGAGTTATGAGCTGGGGCAGCCCCAGCATTTT. As protein: CAISESYELGQPQHF. V usage is TRBV10-3 and J usage is TRBJ1-5; D uncertain. The V gene's germline CDR1 is ENHRY and CDR2 SYGVKD. CDR3 length: 15 residues. V lost 2 bases and J lost 7, with 15 bases in between.

The V call is TRBV5-4, the J call TRBJ1-1; weak D call: TRBD1 (5 bases). Germline CDR1 SGHNT, CDR2 YYREEE (reference sequence). V lost 2 bases to trimming and J lost 12 bases, with 23 bases between them. The CDR3 loop spans 15 amino acids. CDR3 bases: TGTGCCAGCAGCTTAAATCTCCAGGGAGTGACCGGGCCTTTCTTT. It is translated as CASSLNLQGVTGPFF. Full variable domain (remainder filled in from reference TRBV5-4 and TRBJ1-1): ETGVTQSPTHLIKTRGQQVTLRCSSQSGHNTVSWYQQALGQGPQFIFQYYREEENGRGNFPPRFSGLQFPNYSSELNVNALELDDSALYLCASSLNLQGVTGPFFGQGTRLTVV.

The chain employs TRBV30 and TRBJ1-5; no firm D call. The CDR3 sequence is 14 residues long. Germline CDR1 is GTSNPN and CDR2 is SVGIG (reference sequence). V lost 1 base, J lost 4 bases, and 11 bases lay in between. CDR3 DNA sequence: TGTGCCTGGAGTGGGTTAGCAGATAATCAGCCCCAGCATTTT. The encoded protein is CAWSGLADNQPQHF. The full variable domain, in which reference TRBV30 and TRBJ1-5 provide the parts outside the CDR3, is SQTIHQWPATLVQPVGSPLSLECTVEGTSNPNLYWYRQAAGRGLQLLFYSVGIGQISSEVPQNLSASRPQDRQFILSSKKLLLSDSGFYLCAWSGLADNQPQHFGDGTRLSIL.

This chain links TRBV19 with TRBJ1-1; D uncertain. Looked up from germline, CDR1 is LNHDA and CDR2 is SQIVND (reference sequence). The V and J ends lost 6 bases and 7 bases respectively, with 18 bases between them. The CDR3 loop spans 14 amino acids. The DNA of the CDR3 is TGTGCCAGTAGACCTTTTCAGGAGAGAGATGAAGCTTTCTTT. Its protein product is CASRPFQERDEAFF.

V is TRBV10-2 and J is TRBJ1-2; no clear D gene. Between the trimmed V and J ends, which lost 5 bases and 2 bases, there was a span of 9 bases. The CDR3 is 13 residues long. Germline V gives CDR1 WSHSY, CDR2 SAAADI. The CDR3 loop is CASSPEINYGYTF. The CDR3, as DNA: TGCGCCAGCAGTCCAGAAATAAACTATGGCTACACCTTC.

This clone was seen a single time. The genes are TRBV10-2 and TRBJ1-1; TRBD1 matches 7 bases. The CDR3 extends over 16 amino acids. Germline V gene lookup returns CDR1 WSHSY and CDR2 SAAADI. Losses at the gene ends were 2 bases for V and 10 bases for J; bases not matched to a gene: 16. The CDR3 protein is CASSEPGGQRTGGAFF. DNA for the CDR3: TGCGCCAGCAGTGAGCCGGGGGGACAGAGGACGGGCGGAGCTTTCTTT.

CDR3 DNA sequence: TGTGCCACCAGCAGAGATCAGGGGTTCAATGAGCAGTTCTTC. Its protein is CATSRDQGFNEQFF. The chain employs TRBV15 and TRBJ2-1; possible D gene TRBD1, 6 bases. Germline V CDR1 and CDR2: LNHNV, YYDKDF (reference sequence). The CDR3 has 14 amino acids. V was clipped by 0 bases and J by 6 bases, with 9 bases between them.

The chain employs TRBV18 and TRBJ1-5; the D is unclear. CDR3 size: 16 residues. Germline lookup yields CDR1 KGHSH and CDR2 LQKENI. V lost 3 bases, J lost 0 bases, and 12 bases lay in between. The CDR3 spells CASSPEIPYSNQPQHF. The DNA for the CDR3 is TGTGCCAGCTCACCGGAGATACCTTATAGCAATCAGCCCCAGCATTTT.

The chain has TRBV10-3 and TRBJ1-2; 8 bases align to TRBD1. Germline V gene data show CDR1 as ENHRY and CDR2 as SYGVKD. V was pared by 3 bases and J by 0 bases, with 0 bases of the junction left unmatched. The CDR3 spans 14 residues. The DNA for the CDR3 is TGTGCCATCAGTGAACAGGGGGCTAACTATGGCTACACCTTC. Protein sequence: CAISEQGANYGYTF.

J is TRBJ2-6 and V is TRBV27, with no clear D. V lost 7 bases to trimming and J lost 0 bases, with 7 bases between them. Germline V CDR1 and CDR2: MNHEY, SMNVEV (reference sequence). This CDR3 has 14 amino acids. CDR3 amino acids: CASKYSSGANVLTF. For the CDR3, the DNA is TGTGCCAGCAAATACAGCTCTGGGGCCAACGTCCTGACTTTC.

The chain recombines TRBV18 with TRBJ2-7; 7 nucleotides align to TRBD2. Germline assignment: CDR1 KGHSH and CDR2 LQKENI. Trimming at V came to 2 bases and at J to 2 bases, leaving 3 bases not matched to a gene. This CDR3 comprises 14 residues. In DNA, the CDR3 is TGTGCCAGCTCACCAACTAGCGCGCCCTACGAGCAGTACTTC. Translated: CASSPTSAPYEQYF.

The chain uses TRBV27 and TRBJ2-7; 10 bases are a match to TRBD1. Trimming at V came to 4 bases and at J to 5 bases, leaving 5 bases not matched to a gene. In germline, CDR1 is MNHEY, CDR2 SMNVEV (reference sequence). This CDR3 region has 14 residues. The CDR3 bases are TGTGCCAGCAGTTGGACAGGGGGTCCTAACGAGCAGTACTTC. Translating gives CASSWTGGPNEQYF.

The chain employs TRBV5-4 and TRBJ1-2, with unresolved D. Germline V gene data show CDR1 as SGHNT and CDR2 as YYREEE (reference sequence). V lost 0 bases and J lost 3, with 9 bases in between. The CDR3 is 14 residues long. Here the CDR3 reads CASSLDAGDYGYTF. As DNA, the CDR3 is TGTGCCAGCAGCTTGGATGCGGGCGACTATGGCTACACCTTC.

The V gene is TRBV11-2, the J gene TRBJ1-5; no clear D. With 1 base removed from V and 5 bases from J, the gap between germline ends came to 9 bases. The length of the CDR3 is 14 residues. CDR1 is SGHAT, CDR2 FQNNGV, per germline. The CDR3 spells CASSLGEGHQPQHF. The DNA of the CDR3 is TGTGCCAGCAGCTTAGGTGAGGGTCATCAGCCCCAGCATTTT.

As for this clone: Distinct nucleotide sequences in the sample also encode this CDR3. The CDR3 nucleotides read TGTGCCAGCAGCCCCCAGGGCGGAGGTGAAGCTTTCTTT. Protein sequence: CASSPQGGGEAFF. The chain is built from TRBV14 and TRBJ1-1; D perhaps matches TRBD1 (5 bases). Germline CDR1 reads SGHDN; CDR2 reads FVKESK. V was pared by 4 bases and J by 7 bases, with 13 bases between. This CDR3 spans 13 amino acids.

The chain couples TRBV7-9 to TRBJ1-1; D possibly corresponds to TRBD1 (5 bases). Trimming pared 5 bases from V and 2 bases from J, leaving 9 bases between. Germline lookup yields CDR1 SEHNR and CDR2 FQNEAQ (reference sequence). CDR3 length: 13 amino acids. The CDR3 protein is CASSPQGNTEAFF. As DNA, the CDR3 is TGTGCCAGCAGCCCTCAGGGTAACACTGAAGCTTTCTTT.

The CDR3 DNA sequence: TGTGCCAGCAGTCAGGGGGCTTGGGACGAGCAGTACTTC. As protein: CASSQGAWDEQYF. The gene calls are TRBV25-1 and TRBJ2-7; TRBD1 agrees at 8 bases. CDR3 length: 13 residues. J was trimmed by 5 bases and V by 5 bases; bases with no gene match: 5. CDR1 MGHDK and CDR2 SYGVNS come from the germline V gene.

This chain joins TRBV9 and TRBJ2-7; D is tentatively TRBD1 or TRBD2 (5 bases each). Germline-derived CDR1 and CDR2 are SGDLS and YYNGEE. This CDR3 has 16 amino acids. Trimming pared 4 bases from V and 3 bases from J, leaving 20 bases between. CDR3 in amino acids: CASSNRDGQSGYEQYF. The DNA of the CDR3 is TGTGCCAGCAGCAACCGGGACGGCCAGTCGGGCTACGAGCAGTACTTC.

This chain connects TRBV11-1 to TRBJ1-1, with 9 positions matching TRBD1. The CDR3 spans 15 residues. Unmatched junction bases numbered 9, after V lost 6 bases and J lost 4 bases. Germline CDR1 reads SGHAT; CDR2 reads FQDESV (reference sequence). This chain's CDR3 is CASSSASTGGTEAFF. CDR3 nucleotide sequence: TGTGCCAGCAGTTCGGCCTCGACAGGGGGCACTGAAGCTTTCTTT.

The gene calls are TRBV11-2 and TRBJ2-5; 8 positions agree with TRBD1. Germline lookup yields CDR1 SGHAT and CDR2 FQNNGV. Unmatched junction bases numbered 15, after V lost 4 bases and J lost 5 bases. This CDR3 contains 17 residues. CDR3 sequence reads: CASSSNGAGGAGETQYF. CDR3 nucleotide sequence: TGTGCCAGCAGCTCCAACGGGGCAGGGGGCGCCGGGGAGACCCAGTACTTC.

The CDR3 is CASSLRGSGNQPQHF. The CDR3 coding sequence is TGTGCCAGCAGTTTACGAGGGTCCGGCAATCAGCCCCAGCATTTT. The chain links TRBV28 to TRBJ1-5; D not certain. The CDR3 runs 15 residues. V was pared by 2 bases and J by 2 bases, with 10 bases between. CDR1 MDHEN and CDR2 SYDVKM come from the germline V gene. Using reference TRBV28 and TRBJ1-5 for the parts outside the CDR3, the full variable domain is DVKVTQSSRYLVKRTGEKVFLECVQDMDHENMFWYRQDPGLGLRLIYFSYDVKMKEKGDIPEGYSVSREKKERFSLILESASTNQTSMYLCASSLRGSGNQPQHFGDGTRLSIL.

In this sample, this clone turned up once. The chain employs TRBV14 and TRBJ2-1; D may be TRBD2 (6 bases). V dropped 1 base and J dropped 13 bases, with 17 bases sitting between them. The CDR3 consists of 14 residues. Germline-derived CDR1 and CDR2 are SGHDN and FVKESK. The CDR3 sequence is CASSQGGVQTAQFF. For the CDR3, the DNA is TGTGCCAGCAGCCAAGGGGGGGTCCAAACAGCACAGTTCTTC. The variable domain in full, completed from reference TRBV14 and TRBJ2-1, reads EAGVTQFPSHSVIEKGQTVTLRCDPISGHDNLYWYRRVMGKEIKFLLHFVKESKQDESGMPNNRFLAERTGGTYSTLKVQPAELEDSGVYFCASSQGGVQTAQFFGPGTRLTVL.

J is TRBJ2-7 and V is TRBV5-1; 8 bases map to TRBD2. V shed 4 bases, J shed 3 bases, and the junction held 9 bases outside the gene matches. Germline values: CDR1 SGHRS, CDR2 YFSETQ. The CDR3 sequence is 15 residues long. CDR3 in amino acids: CASSEGVAGIYEQYF. CDR3 sequence (DNA): TGCGCCAGCAGCGAGGGGGTAGCGGGGATCTACGAGCAGTACTTC. Full variable domain (remainder filled in from reference TRBV5-1 and TRBJ2-7): KAGVTQTPRYLIKTRGQQVTLSCSPISGHRSVSWYQQTPGQGLQFLFEYFSETQRNKGNFPGRFSGRQFSNSRSEMNVSTLELGDSALYLCASSEGVAGIYEQYFGPGTRLTVT.